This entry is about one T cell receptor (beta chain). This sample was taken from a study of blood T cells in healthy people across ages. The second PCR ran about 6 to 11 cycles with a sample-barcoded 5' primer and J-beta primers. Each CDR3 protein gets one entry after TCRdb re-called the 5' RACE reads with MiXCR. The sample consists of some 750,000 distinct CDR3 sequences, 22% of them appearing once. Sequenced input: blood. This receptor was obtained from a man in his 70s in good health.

CDR3 sequence (DNA): TGTGCCAAATTGGGACAGCGCCTGAGCTCCTACGAGCAGTACGTC. Translation gives CAKLGQRLSSYEQYV. The chain joins TRBV27 to TRBJ2-5, with 7 nucleotides matching TRBD1. The assigned J gene may be wrong: the sequence end matches TRBJ2-7 better. Germline V gene data show CDR1 as MNHEY and CDR2 as SMNVEV (reference sequence). The CDR3 consists of 15 residues.